This TCR beta chain is drawn from a study of blood T cell repertoires in COVID-19. This CDR3 spans 14 amino acids. Germline CDR1 reads SGHRS; CDR2 reads YFSETQ. The trim removed 10 bases at V and 5 bases at J, leaving 15 bases unmatched. The repertoire was sequenced with immunoSEQ multiplex PCR; TCRdb's copy has only in-frame clones and lacks some. Seen here are roughly 280,000 clones, roughly nine tenths observed once, and the top ten hold 1.5% to 2%. This TCR was recovered from a woman in her sixties who had recovered from COVID-19. The rearrangement joins TRBV5-1 to TRBJ2-7; 7 bases agree with TRBD2. The sequenced sample consisted of PBMCs or T cells enriched from blood (not recorded which). CDR3 bases: TGCGCCTCCGGTCCGGGAGGTGGTTACAACGAGCAGTACTTC. It translates to CASGPGGGYNEQYF.